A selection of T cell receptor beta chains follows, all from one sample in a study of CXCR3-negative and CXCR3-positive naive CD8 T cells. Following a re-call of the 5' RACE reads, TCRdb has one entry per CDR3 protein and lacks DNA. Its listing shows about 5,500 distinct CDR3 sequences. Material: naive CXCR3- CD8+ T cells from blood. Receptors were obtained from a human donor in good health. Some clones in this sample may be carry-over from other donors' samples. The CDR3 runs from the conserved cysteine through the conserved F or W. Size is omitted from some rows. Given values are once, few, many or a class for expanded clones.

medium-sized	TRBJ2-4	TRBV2	CASTLDTLSGNIQYF
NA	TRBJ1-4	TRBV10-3	CAISETGRVLFF
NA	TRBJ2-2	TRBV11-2	CASSLRAGGPFANTGELFF
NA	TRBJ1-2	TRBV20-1	CSASPSDSQMYGYTF
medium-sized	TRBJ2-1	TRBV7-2	CASSSGQESNEQFF
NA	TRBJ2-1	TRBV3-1	CASSQDFSYNEQFF
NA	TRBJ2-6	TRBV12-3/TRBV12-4	CASSLLGANVLTF
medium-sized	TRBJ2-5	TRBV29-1	CSVVLLGLAGVSRETQYF
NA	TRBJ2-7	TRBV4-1	CASSQLTSGGYEQYF
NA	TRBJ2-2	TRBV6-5	CASSYSSGSGELFF
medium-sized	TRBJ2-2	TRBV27	CASRDSLTGELFF
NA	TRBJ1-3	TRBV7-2	CASSFEGTGNTIYF
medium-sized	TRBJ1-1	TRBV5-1	CASSLAGENTEAFF
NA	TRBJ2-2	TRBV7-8	CASSVLAGGSTGELFF
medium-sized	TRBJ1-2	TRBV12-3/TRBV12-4	CASSTRTESNYGYTF
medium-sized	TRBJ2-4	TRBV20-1	CSAREGLAGGLAKNIQYF
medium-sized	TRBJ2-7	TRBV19	CASSMVLADYEQYF
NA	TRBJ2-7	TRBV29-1	CSVEGQDTYEQYF
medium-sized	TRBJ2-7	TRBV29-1	CSVAGTSGTPYEQYF
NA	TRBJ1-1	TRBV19	CATKDRGRPTEAFF
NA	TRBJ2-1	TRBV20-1	CSARERVKYYNEQFF
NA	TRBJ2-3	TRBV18	CASSPLVERSTDTQYF